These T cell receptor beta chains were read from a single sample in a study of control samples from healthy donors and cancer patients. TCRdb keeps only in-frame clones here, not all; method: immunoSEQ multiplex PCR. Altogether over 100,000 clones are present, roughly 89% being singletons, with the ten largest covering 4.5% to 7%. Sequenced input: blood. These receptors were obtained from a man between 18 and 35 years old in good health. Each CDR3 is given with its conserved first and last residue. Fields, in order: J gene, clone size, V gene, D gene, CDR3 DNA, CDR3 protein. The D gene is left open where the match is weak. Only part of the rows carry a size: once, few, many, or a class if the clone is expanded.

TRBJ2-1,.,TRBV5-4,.,TGTGCCAGCAGCCCCGGGACCTTGACCTACAATGAGCAGTTCTTC,CASSPGTLTYNEQFF
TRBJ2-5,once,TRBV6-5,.,TGTGCCTATGGACCGGGAGAGACCCAGTACTTC,CAYGPGETQYF
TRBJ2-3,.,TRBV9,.,TGTGCCAGCAGCGCCTCGCCAACTCGACAGGCCACAGATACGCAGTATTTT,CASSASPTRQATDTQYF
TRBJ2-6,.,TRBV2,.,TGTGCCAGCAGTGTCCCCGGGGCTGGGGCCAACGTCCTGACTTTC,CASSVPGAGANVLTF
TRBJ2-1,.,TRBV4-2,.,TGTGCCAGCAGAAAAGAGGCTAGCCAGGGGTACAATGAGCAGTTCTTC,CASRKEASQGYNEQFF
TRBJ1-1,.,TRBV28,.,TGTGCCAGCGAAACAACAGGTGAAGCTTTCTTT,CASETTGEAFF
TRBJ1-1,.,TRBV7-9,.,TGTGCCAGCAAAGGCTCGGACAGTACCACTGAAGCTTTCTTT,CASKGSDSTTEAFF
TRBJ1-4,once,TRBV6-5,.,TGTGCCAGCAGTTACTCGGCGGGGCCGGGGAAACTGTTTTTT,CASSYSAGPGKLFF
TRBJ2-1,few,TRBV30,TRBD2,TGTGCCTGGAGTGTACATAGCGGGACTGACAATGAGCAGTTCTTC,CAWSVHSGTDNEQFF
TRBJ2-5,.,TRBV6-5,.,TGTGCCAGCAGTTCCGGGGGAAGGGAGACCCAGTACTTC,CASSSGGRETQYF
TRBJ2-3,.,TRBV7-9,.,TGTGCCAGCAGCTTACGGGGGGCTTGGACAGATACGCAGTATTTT,CASSLRGAWTDTQYF
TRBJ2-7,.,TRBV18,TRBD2,TGTGCCAGCTCACCACAAGGACTAGCGGGGGCCTACGAGCAGTACTTC,CASSPQGLAGAYEQYF
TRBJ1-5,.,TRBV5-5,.,TGTGCCAGCAGCTCGACGGGATATAGCAATCAGCCCCAGCATTTT,CASSSTGYSNQPQHF
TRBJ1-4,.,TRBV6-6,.,TGTGCCAGCAGTTACTCGGGGGCTAAAGAAAAACTGTTTTTT,CASSYSGAKEKLFF
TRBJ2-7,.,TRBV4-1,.,TGCGCCAGCAGCCAAGCCCCGGGACCGCAAAGACAGTACGAGCAGTACTTC,CASSQAPGPQRQYEQYF
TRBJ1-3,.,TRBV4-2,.,TGTGCCAGCAGCCAAGGAGACACCATATATTTT,CASSQGDTIYF
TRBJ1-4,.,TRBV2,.,TGTGCCAGCAGTGAAAGGGGCAGGGCAGCAACTAATGAAAAACTGTTTTTT,CASSERGRAATNEKLFF
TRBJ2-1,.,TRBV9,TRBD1,TGTGCCAGCAGCGCAACAGGGGGCTCCTACAATGAGCAGTTCTTC,CASSATGGSYNEQFF
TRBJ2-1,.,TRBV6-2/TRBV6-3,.,TGTGCCAGCAGTTACGGGGGCGGGGATGAGCAGTTCTTC,CASSYGGGDEQFF
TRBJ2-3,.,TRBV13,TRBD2,TGTGCCAGCAGCCCCAGGACTAGCGGGGGGTTTAGCACAGATACGCAGTATTTT,CASSPRTSGGFSTDTQYF
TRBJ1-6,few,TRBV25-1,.,TGTGCCAGCAGTGAATCCGGTAGGATCGGGGGGTCACCCCTCCACTTT,CASSESGRIGGSPLHF
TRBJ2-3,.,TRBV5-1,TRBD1,TGCGCCAGCAGCTTGGGACAGGGGGCCTACACAGATACGCAGTATTTT,CASSLGQGAYTDTQYF
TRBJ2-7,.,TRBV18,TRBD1,TGTGCCAGCTCACCGCGGGAGAGGACAGGGGGCGAGCAGTACTTC,CASSPRERTGGEQYF
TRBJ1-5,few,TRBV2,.,TGTGCCAGCAGTGGCTCCAGGGCCAGCAATCAGCCCCAGCATTTT,CASSGSRASNQPQHF
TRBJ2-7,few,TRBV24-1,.,TGTGCCACCAGTGATACAGAACACGGACTTGCCTACGAGCAGTACTTC,CATSDTEHGLAYEQYF
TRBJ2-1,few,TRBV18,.,TGTGCCAGCCGGAACCGGGGGCTTTTCAATGAGCAGTTCTTC,CASRNRGLFNEQFF
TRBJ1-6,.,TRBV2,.,TGTGCCAGCAGTGAAGGCCTGCTGAGCTCCTATAATTCACCCCTCCACTTT,CASSEGLLSSYNSPLHF
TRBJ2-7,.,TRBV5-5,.,TGTGCCAGCAGCAGGACACCTACCTACGAGCAGTACTTC,CASSRTPTYEQYF
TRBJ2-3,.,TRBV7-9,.,TGTGCCAGCATCTACTTAGCCGCTGGGGCAGATACGCAGTATTTT,CASIYLAAGADTQYF
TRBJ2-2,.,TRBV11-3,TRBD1,TGTGCCAGCAGTCACGGACAGGCCTCTGGCGGGGAGCTGTTTTTT,CASSHGQASGGELFF
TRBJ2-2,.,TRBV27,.,TGTGCCAGCAGCAAAAACACCGGGGAGCTGTTTTTT,CASSKNTGELFF
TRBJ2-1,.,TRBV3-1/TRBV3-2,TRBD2,TGTGCCAGCAGCCAAGATCGCCGGGGGGGCTCGGTTTTTGCGAATTACAATGAGCAGTTCTTC,CASSQDRRGGSVFANYNEQFF
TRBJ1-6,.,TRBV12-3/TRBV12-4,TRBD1,TGTGCCAGCAGAAGACAGGGTTCACCCCTCCACTTT,CASRRQGSPLHF
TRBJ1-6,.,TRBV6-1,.,TGTGCCAGCAGTGAAGCGAGTACGGGTTTTTCACCCCTCCACTTT,CASSEASTGFSPLHF
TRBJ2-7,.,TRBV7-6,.,TGTGCCAGCAGCTTGGGGGGTGCAAGAGGAAGAACAGGGCGCGAGCAGTACTTC,CASSLGGARGRTGREQYF
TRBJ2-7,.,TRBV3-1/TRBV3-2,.,TGTGCCAGCAGCCAAGTGGGCCAACCAGGGCTCCAGTACTTC,CASSQVGQPGLQYF
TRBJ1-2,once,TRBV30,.,TGTGCCTGGAAAAGGGGCTTGAATTCTTATGGCTACACCTTC,CAWKRGLNSYGYTF
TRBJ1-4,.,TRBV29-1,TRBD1,TGCAGCGTTGCTGGGCAGGGGGGGAGAACTAATGAAAAACTGTTTTTT,CSVAGQGGRTNEKLFF
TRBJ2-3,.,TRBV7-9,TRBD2,TGTGCCAGCAGCTTAGTTTCGGGGGGGATAACAGATACGCAGTATTTT,CASSLVSGGITDTQYF
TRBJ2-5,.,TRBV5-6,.,TGTGCCAGCAGCCTAGGGGGGGAAGAGACCCAGTACTTC,CASSLGGEETQYF
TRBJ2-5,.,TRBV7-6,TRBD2,TGTGCCAGCAGCCTGGGACTAGCGGGGGTCCAAGAGACCCAGTACTTC,CASSLGLAGVQETQYF
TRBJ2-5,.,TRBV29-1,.,TGCAGCGTTGAAGATGAGGACCTGGGTGCGGGAGAGACCCAGTACTTC,CSVEDEDLGAGETQYF
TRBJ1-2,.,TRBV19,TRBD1,TGTGCCAGTAGTATCGCTGGGACAGGGCGGAACTATGGCTACACCTTC,CASSIAGTGRNYGYTF
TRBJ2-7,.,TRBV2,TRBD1,TGTGCCAGCAGGCGGGACAGGGGTGGGACCTACGAGCAGTACTTC,CASRRDRGGTYEQYF
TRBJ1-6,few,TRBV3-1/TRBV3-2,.,TGTGCCAGCAGCCAGAGCGGGTCACCCCTCCACTTT,CASSQSGSPLHF
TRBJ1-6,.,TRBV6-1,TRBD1,TGTGCCAGCAGTGACCGGACAGGGGACAGTAATTCACCCCTCCACTTT,CASSDRTGDSNSPLHF